These 21 T cell receptor beta chains were all obtained from the same sample, sequenced in a study of control samples from healthy donors and cancer patients. Only in-frame clones appear in the TCRdb table, and some are missing; sequencing was by immunoSEQ multiplex PCR. The table includes fewer than 200,000 clones, approximately 94% detected once. The sample was PBMCs. The receptors were gathered from a man between 60 and 70 years old with colorectal cancer.

This sequence joins TRBV20-1 and TRBJ1-1; tentatively, D is TRBD1 (6 bases). Germline assignment: CDR1 DFQATT and CDR2 SNEGSKA (reference sequence). V was shortened by 6 bases and J by 8 bases, with 10 bases between the two germline ends. The CDR3 has 10 residues. CDR3 protein: CSARTEEAFF. The CDR3 DNA sequence: TGCAGTGCAAGGACAGAAGAAGCTTTCTTT.

The V gene is TRBV5-1, the J gene TRBJ2-7; D gene unclear. CDR3 size: 12 residues. From germline, CDR1 is SGHRS and CDR2 YFSETQ. Trimming took off 3 bases at V and 3 bases at J, with 7 bases between the two ends. The DNA of the CDR3 is TGCGCCAGCAGCTCTCAGAACTACGAGCAGTACTTC. Its translation: CASSSQNYEQYF.

J is TRBJ1-5 and V is TRBV27, with 10 nucleotides matching TRBD1. Germline assignment: CDR1 MNHEY and CDR2 SMNVEV (reference sequence). The CDR3 is 19 residues long. The trim removed 6 bases at V and 1 base at J, leaving 15 bases unmatched. The CDR3: CASRSAGTGVPLSNQPQHF. CDR3 nucleotides: TGTGCCAGCAGGAGCGCCGGGACAGGGGTCCCCCTAAGCAATCAGCCCCAGCATTTT.

As concerns this clone: Other DNA sequences in the sample encode the same CDR3. The CDR3 is CASSVGAGANTGELFF. In DNA form, the CDR3 reads TGTGCCAGCAGCGTAGGAGCGGGGGCGAACACCGGGGAGCTGTTTTTT. J is TRBJ2-2 and V is TRBV9; 8 bases align to TRBD2. Germline V gene sequence: CDR1 SGDLS, CDR2 YYNGEE. The CDR3 is 16 amino acids. The ends lost 0 bases at V and 0 bases at J; junction bases unmatched: 1. Supplemented by reference TRBV9 and TRBJ2-2, the full variable domain reads DSGVTQTPKHLITATGQRVTLRCSPRSGDLSVYWYQQSLDQGLQFLIQYYNGEERAKGNILERFSAQQFPDLHSELNLSSLELGDSALYFCASSVGAGANTGELFFGEGSRLTVL.

The rearrangement joins TRBV7-2 to TRBJ1-3; possibly TRBD1 for D (5 bases). Trimming removed 4 bases at V and 0 bases at J, with 10 bases between. CDR3 length: 15 amino acids. The germline V gene encodes CDR1 SGHTA and CDR2 FQGNSA. The CDR3 nucleotides read TGTGCCAGCAGCTCTCAGGGCAGCTCTGGAAACACCATATATTTT. It specifies CASSSQGSSGNTIYF. Together with reference TRBV7-2 and TRBJ1-3, the CDR3 gives the full variable domain: GAGVSQSPSNKVTEKGKDVELRCDPISGHTALYWYRQSLGQGLEFLIYFQGNSAPDKSGLPSDRFSAERTGGSVSTLTIQRTQQEDSAVYLCASSSQGSSGNTIYFGEGSWLTVV.

This clone was found once. This chain connects TRBV6-2 or TRBV6-3 to TRBJ1-2; 10 bases are shared with TRBD1. CDR1 is MNHEY, CDR2 SVGEGT, per germline. This CDR3 is built from 16 residues. V was clipped by 5 bases and J by 0 bases; unmatched bases: 6. The CDR3 region is CASSGDRGPTNYGYTF. CDR3 bases: TGTGCCAGCAGTGGGGACAGGGGACCGACTAACTATGGCTACACCTTC.

This rearrangement joins TRBV5-1 to TRBJ2-2; D may correspond to TRBD1 or TRBD2 (5 bases each). CDR1 is SGHRS and CDR2 is YFSETQ in the germline V gene. Trimming took off 3 bases at V and 6 bases at J, with 18 bases between the two ends. The CDR3 loop spans 16 amino acids. In DNA, the CDR3 is TGCGCCAGCAGCTGGGTTGGTGGGACGTCCGCCGGGGAGCTGTTTTTT. Protein product: CASSWVGGTSAGELFF.

V gene TRBV28 combines with J gene TRBJ2-7; tentatively, D is TRBD1 (5 bases). Germline CDR1 MDHEN, CDR2 SYDVKM. V lost 3 bases and J 3 bases, leaving 12 bases between the germline ends. CDR3 size: 14 residues. In nucleotides, the CDR3 is TGTGCCAGCAGTTTCCCTGGACACGACTACGAGCAGTACTTC. Residues: CASSFPGHDYEQYF. Drawing the rest from reference TRBV28 and TRBJ2-7, the complete variable domain is DVKVTQSSRYLVKRTGEKVFLECVQDMDHENMFWYRQDPGLGLRLIYFSYDVKMKEKGDIPEGYSVSREKKERFSLILESASTNQTSMYLCASSFPGHDYEQYFGPGTRLTVT.

The V call is TRBV19, the J call TRBJ1-2; a possible D gene is TRBD1 (6 bases). Germline V gene lookup returns CDR1 LNHDA and CDR2 SQIVND (reference sequence). Trimming took off 5 bases at V and 5 bases at J, with 12 bases between the two ends. The CDR3 runs to 13 residues. In DNA, the CDR3 is TGTGCCAGTAGTGACCAGGGGAGGTATGGCTACACCTTC. It translates to CASSDQGRYGYTF.

This rearrangement joins TRBV3-1 (or the pseudogene TRBV3-2) to TRBJ2-3; D is ambiguous. With 2 bases removed from V and 2 bases from J, the gap between germline ends came to 8 bases. The germline CDR1 and CDR2 sequences are LGHDT and YNNKEL (reference sequence). The CDR3 is made up of 14 amino acids. The CDR3 nucleotides read TGTGCCAGCAGCCAAAGGTCTCTCACAGATACGCAGTATTTT. It translates to CASSQRSLTDTQYF.

This CDR3 reads CASSFNSGGRQETQYF. The DNA for the CDR3 is TGTGCCAGCAGCTTTAATAGCGGGGGACGCCAAGAGACCCAGTACTTC. V usage is TRBV11-2 and J usage is TRBJ2-5, with 9 bases lining up with TRBD2. The germline V gene has CDR1 SGHAT and CDR2 FQNNGV. Germline trimming cut 3 bases from V and 1 base from J; bases unmatched to any gene: 6. The CDR3 runs 16 residues. Full variable domain (rest looked up from reference TRBV11-2 and TRBJ2-5): EAGVAQSPRYKIIEKRQSVAFWCNPISGHATLYWYQQILGQGPKLLIQFQNNGVVDDSQLPKDRFSAERLKGVDSTLKIQPAKLEDSAVYLCASSFNSGGRQETQYFGPGTRLLVL.

The chain joins TRBV7-9 to TRBJ2-1; 8 bases are shared with TRBD1. Germline V gene data show CDR1 as SEHNR and CDR2 as FQNEAQ (reference sequence). The CDR3 runs 14 residues. Trimming took 2 bases from V and 9 from J; bases not matched to a gene: 6. CDR3 protein: CASSLTDRVFEQFF. The CDR3 DNA reads TGTGCCAGCAGCTTAACGGACAGGGTATTTGAGCAGTTCTTC.

This clone has a single count. V usage is TRBV7-6 and J usage is TRBJ1-5, with unresolved D. Trimming pared 3 bases from V and 0 bases from J, leaving 9 bases between. This CDR3 is built from 15 residues. Germline V gene data show CDR1 as SGHVS and CDR2 as FNYEAQ. CDR3 region: CASSLGPYSNQPQHF. The CDR3 DNA sequence: TGTGCCAGCAGCTTGGGTCCGTATAGCAATCAGCCCCAGCATTTT.

V and J are TRBV6-5 and TRBJ1-5, with 9 bases aligning to TRBD1. Losses at the gene ends were 6 bases for V and 6 bases for J; bases not matched to a gene: 9. From germline, CDR1 is MNHEY and CDR2 SVGAGI. This CDR3 has 15 amino acids. In DNA form, the CDR3 reads TGTGCCAGCAGGCGAACAGGGGGCGAGGGTCAGCCCCAGCATTTT. Amino acids: CASRRTGGEGQPQHF.

CDR3 sequence (DNA): TGTGCCAGCAGCTCCCGACAGGGAACCTTCTATAATTCACCCCTCCACTTT. It yields the protein CASSSRQGTFYNSPLHF. The V and J genes are TRBV5-5 and TRBJ1-6, with 7 bases that match TRBD1. CDR1 is SGHKS, CDR2 YYEKEE, per germline (reference sequence). The CDR3 spans 17 residues. The V segment lost 3 bases and the J segment 3 bases; nucleotides outside the gene matches: 9.

V gene TRBV19 combines with J gene TRBJ1-5, with TRBD1 as a possible D gene (6 bases). This CDR3 has 15 amino acids. V lost 5 bases to trimming and J lost 4 bases, with 15 bases between them. Germline CDR1 is LNHDA and CDR2 is SQIVND (reference sequence). This CDR3 reads CASSAFSQGNQPQHF. The CDR3 DNA is TGTGCCAGTAGTGCCTTTTCACAGGGTAATCAGCCCCAGCATTTT.

The chain links TRBV2 to TRBJ1-6; 9 nucleotides agree with TRBD1. The germline CDR1 and CDR2 sequences are SNHLY and FYNNEI. The CDR3 runs 15 residues. With V trimmed by 2 bases and J by 8 bases, 4 bases remained unmatched. In DNA, the CDR3 is TGTGCCAGCAGTGAAAGGGGACAGGGAGATTCACCCCTCCACTTT. Translation gives CASSERGQGDSPLHF. The full variable domain, with the rest looked up from reference TRBV2 and TRBJ1-6, is EPEVTQTPSHQVTQMGQEVILRCVPISNHLYFYWYRQILGQKVEFLVSFYNNEISEKSEIFDDQFSVERPDGSNFTLKIRSTKLEDSAMYFCASSERGQGDSPLHFGNGTRLTVT.

V is TRBV2 and J is TRBJ2-7, with D perhaps TRBD1 (6 bases). Trimming pared 8 bases from V and 1 base from J, leaving 15 bases between. CDR3 length equals 14 residues. Per germline, CDR1 SNHLY and CDR2 FYNNEI. CDR3 in DNA: TGTGCCAGCCTCCGACAGGTGGAGTCCTACGAGCAGTACTTC. As protein: CASLRQVESYEQYF.

The CDR3 sequence: CASSRDTGRQTQYF. CDR3 sequence (DNA): TGTGCCAGCAGTCGTGACACAGGGCGACAGACCCAGTACTTC. This chain uses TRBV7-9 with TRBJ2-5; the D gene is possibly TRBD1 (6 bases). Germline CDR1 SEHNR, CDR2 FQNEAQ (reference sequence). V lost 6 bases to trimming and J lost 6 bases, with 17 bases between them. The length of the CDR3 is 14 residues.

The chain recombines TRBV27 with TRBJ2-5; D unresolved. V was pared by 4 bases and J by 4 bases, with 22 bases between. Germline CDR1 reads MNHEY; CDR2 reads SMNVEV (reference sequence). The CDR3 runs to 17 residues. The CDR3 DNA reads as TGTGCCAGCAGTTCTCGATTCCAAGAGACCAACCTAGAGACCCAGTACTTC. Protein product: CASSSRFQETNLETQYF.

The chain employs TRBV7-2 and TRBJ1-5, with D possibly being TRBD1 (5 bases). CDR3 length equals 15 residues. The V and J ends lost 1 base and 7 bases respectively, with 14 bases between them. Germline values: CDR1 SGHTA, CDR2 FQGNSA. DNA of the CDR3: TGTGCCAGCAGCTTAGAACCAGGGCCCGGACAGCCCCAGCATTTT. This codes for CASSLEPGPGQPQHF.